Listed below are T cell receptor beta chains from one sample, sequenced in a study of T cells expressing NK-cell markers. TCRdb re-called the 5' RACE reads; one entry per CDR3 protein, DNA not given. Recorded for this sample: about 540,000 distinct CDR3 sequences. Sequencing used blood T cells: a sorted CD56 or NKG2C T cell subset, CD4+ or CD8+ T cells, or bulk PBMC T cells (not recorded which). The receptors were gathered from a man between 18 and 29 years old in good health. Each CDR3 is given with its conserved first and last residue.

V gene: TRBV20-1
CDR3 length: 20
J gene: TRBJ2-5
CDR3 protein: CSARLQRAGTSGRGGETQYF

V gene: TRBV27
CDR3 length: 19
J gene: TRBJ2-2
CDR3 protein: CASSSSGIEGRWGAGELFF

V gene: TRBV24-1
CDR3 length: 14
J gene: TRBJ2-3
CDR3 protein: CATRGGVSTDTQYF

V gene: TRBV7-9
CDR3 length: 17
J gene: TRBJ2-3
CDR3 protein: CASSNRKAGGSTDTQYF

V gene: TRBV20-1
CDR3 length: 14
J gene: TRBJ2-1
CDR3 protein: CSARASGRYNEQFF

V gene: TRBV4-1
CDR3 length: 14
J gene: TRBJ2-5
CDR3 protein: CASSQDSAQETQYF

V gene: TRBV4-1
CDR3 length: 18
J gene: TRBJ2-1
CDR3 protein: CASSQESSSGSIDNEQFF

V gene: TRBV12-3/TRBV12-4
CDR3 length: 15
J gene: TRBJ1-5
CDR3 protein: CASSYGTGKFQPQHF

V gene: TRBV14
CDR3 length: 15
J gene: TRBJ2-3
CDR3 protein: CASSSRVESTDTQYF

V gene: TRBV5-1
CDR3 length: 14
J gene: TRBJ1-1
CDR3 protein: CASSLGRQGTEAFF

V gene: TRBV20-1
CDR3 length: 11
J gene: TRBJ2-1
CDR3 protein: CSARLPPIEFF

V gene: TRBV3-1
CDR3 length: 15
J gene: TRBJ2-7
CDR3 protein: CASSQLAGEPYEQYF

V gene: TRBV28
CDR3 length: 15
J gene: TRBJ2-3
CDR3 protein: CASSSRDRLADTQYF

V gene: TRBV20-1
CDR3 length: 18
J gene: TRBJ2-3
CDR3 protein: CSANPRPGASGRVDTQYF

V gene: TRBV12-3/TRBV12-4
CDR3 length: 17
J gene: TRBJ2-1
CDR3 protein: CASSFFLTVRTYNEQFF

V gene: TRBV25-1
CDR3 length: 16
J gene: TRBJ1-2
CDR3 protein: CASSELMDGADYGYTF